These 15 T cell receptor beta chains originate from one sample sequenced in a study of shared clonotypes between healthy human individuals. TCRdb's table, derived via immunoSEQ multiplex PCR, lists solely in-frame clones and lacks some. The sample comprises about 100,000 clones, less than 50% of which are singletons, and less than 15% rests with the top ten. The sequencing input was PBMCs. These receptors all stem from a woman aged 40 to 50 in good health. Some clones in this sample may be carry-over from other donors' samples.

At least ten counts were recorded for this clone. The genes are TRBV30 and TRBJ1-4; TRBD1 is a possible D gene (5 bases). Germline assignment: CDR1 GTSNPN and CDR2 SVGIG (reference sequence). The length of the CDR3 is 16 residues. The germline V and J ends were trimmed by 4 bases and 0 bases, with 15 bases remaining between them. CDR3 bases: TGTGCCTGGACCCCAAGGCAGGGCGCAACTAATGAAAAACTGTTTTTT. Translation gives CAWTPRQGATNEKLFF.

This clone has just one count. The V call is TRBV30, the J call TRBJ2-5; D is unresolved. The V gene lost 1 base and the J gene lost 5 bases, with 8 bases spanning the gap. Germline-derived CDR1 and CDR2 are GTSNPN and SVGIG (reference sequence). The CDR3 consists of 12 residues. This chain's CDR3 is CAWSALRETQYF. The DNA for the CDR3 is TGTGCCTGGAGTGCGTTGCGGGAGACCCAGTACTTC.

This clone showed up many times. V is TRBV7-8 and J is TRBJ2-7; perhaps D is TRBD1 or TRBD2 (6 bases each). The CDR3 is 16 amino acids. Trimming took 5 bases from V and 2 from J, leaving 19 bases between them. CDR1 and CDR2 (germline): SGHVS, FQNEAQ. The CDR3 nucleotides are TGTGCCAGCAGCCTAAGGGGGGCGGGGTCGACCTACGAGCAGTACTTC. As protein: CASSLRGAGSTYEQYF.

This clone was recorded many times. V usage is TRBV29-1 and J usage is TRBJ2-3; D is ambiguous. The CDR3 loop spans 14 amino acids. CDR1 and CDR2 from the germline V gene are SQVTM and ANQGSEA. Trimming shortened V by 2 bases and J by 4 bases, and 13 bases separated the two germline ends. The CDR3 nucleotides read TGCAGCGTTGAAAGCCCCCGGAACGCAGATACGCAGTATTTT. It translates to CSVESPRNADTQYF.

About this clone: In the same sample, other DNA sequences code for this CDR3. The CDR3 here is CAWSVPDRVSGNTIYF. CDR3 bases: TGTGCCTGGAGTGTACCAGACAGGGTCTCTGGAAACACCATATATTTT. This rearrangement joins TRBV30 to TRBJ1-3; 7 bases match TRBD1. This CDR3 is built from 16 residues. With 0 bases clipped from V and 0 bases from J, the junction kept 5 bases outside the gene matches. In germline, CDR1 is GTSNPN, CDR2 SVGIG (reference sequence).

This clone showed up many times. V gene TRBV28 combines with J gene TRBJ1-5; 9 positions match TRBD1. V dropped 5 bases and J dropped 7; count of bases not matched to a gene: 6. Germline loops: CDR1 MDHEN, CDR2 SYDVKM. This CDR3 region has 14 residues. The chain's CDR3 is CASSPPGTGQPQHF. The DNA of the CDR3 is TGTGCCAGCAGTCCCCCGGGGACAGGGCAGCCCCAGCATTTT.

The rearrangement uses TRBV6-1 and TRBJ2-3, with D uncertain. The CDR3 spans 12 residues. CDR1 MNHNS and CDR2 SASEGT come from the germline V gene. Trimming removed 6 bases at V and 4 bases at J, with 8 bases between. CDR3 sequence: CASSSQPDTQYF. The CDR3, as DNA: TGTGCCAGCAGCTCTCAGCCAGATACGCAGTATTTT.

V usage is TRBV7-2 and J usage is TRBJ2-7; no clear D. Germline V gene data show CDR1 as SGHTA and CDR2 as FQGNSA. The V end was cut by 2 bases, the J end by 4 bases, with 12 bases between. The CDR3 is made up of 14 amino acids. The DNA of the CDR3 is TGTGCCAGCAGCTTACCGGACCCCGCTTACGAGCAGTACTTC. Translated, it gives CASSLPDPAYEQYF.

This chain uses TRBV28 with TRBJ1-3; 7 nucleotides agree with TRBD1. The CDR3 covers 14 residues. Germline assignment: CDR1 MDHEN and CDR2 SYDVKM. V lost 6 bases and J lost 2; bases outside the gene matches: 4. CDR3 sequence: CASRAQGAGNTIYF. CDR3 DNA: TGTGCCAGCAGAGCTCAGGGGGCTGGAAACACCATATATTTT.

Ten or more counts support this clone. This chain uses TRBV2 with TRBJ1-5; D uncertain. CDR3 length: 12 residues. Germline assignment: CDR1 SNHLY and CDR2 FYNNEI. The V end lost 6 bases, the J end lost 1 base, and 4 bases lay between the germline ends. CDR3 region: CASRDSNQPQHF. The CDR3 DNA reads as TGTGCCAGCAGGGACAGCAATCAGCCCCAGCATTTT.

In its sample, this clone was seen once. CDR3 loop: CASSQGTGYGYTF. Written as DNA, the CDR3 is TGTGCCAGCAGCCAGGGGACAGGGTATGGCTACACCTTC. The V gene is TRBV14, the J gene TRBJ1-2, with 9 bases identical to TRBD1. The V segment lost 3 bases and the J segment 5 bases; nucleotides outside the gene matches: 1. The CDR3 runs to 13 residues. The germline gives CDR1 SGHDN, CDR2 FVKESK.

The chain combines TRBV6-1 with TRBJ2-7; the match to TRBD1 covers 10 bases. V trimming: 0 bases; J trimming: 7 bases; junction bases outside the gene matches: 6. Germline CDR1 is MNHNS and CDR2 is SASEGT. This CDR3 contains 15 residues. CDR3 in DNA: TGTGCCAGCAGTGAAGCGGGGGGACAGGGGAGAGAGCAGTACTTC. Translated: CASSEAGGQGREQYF.

This clone was picked up a small number of times. The chain recombines TRBV7-2 with TRBJ2-3; D unclear. CDR1 and CDR2 (germline): SGHTA, FQGNSA. The length of the CDR3 is 16 residues. V gave up 0 bases and J gave up 0 bases, with 10 bases separating them. The CDR3: CASSLAPWRSTDTQYF. CDR3 bases: TGTGCCAGCAGCTTAGCCCCGTGGCGGAGCACAGATACGCAGTATTTT.

The chain combines TRBV7-6 with TRBJ2-2; a weak D match, TRBD2 (7 bases). Trimming pared 5 bases from V and 1 base from J, leaving 14 bases between. Germline-derived CDR1 and CDR2 are SGHVS and FNYEAQ. The length of the CDR3 is 16 residues. The CDR3 bases are TGTGCCAGCAGCGTACAGGGAGGGTTGAACACCGGGGAGCTGTTTTTT. Its protein product is CASSVQGGLNTGELFF.

As to this clone: Given a much more abundant clone one base away, this may be a read error. This rearrangement joins TRBV7-9 to TRBJ2-7; D gene uncertain. Trimming shortened V by 0 bases and J by 0 bases, and 3 bases separated the two germline ends. Looked up from germline, CDR1 is SEHNR and CDR2 is FQNEAQ (reference sequence). This CDR3 spans 13 amino acids. Here the CDR3 DNA reads TGTGCCAGCAGCTTAGCGGGCTCCTACGAGCAGTACTTC. Its translation is CASSLAGSYEQYF. The full variable domain, with the rest looked up from reference TRBV7-9 and TRBJ2-7, is DTGVSQNPRHKITKRGQNVTFRCDPISEHNRLYWYRQTLGQGPEFLTYFQNEAQLEKSRLLSDRFSAERPKGSFSTLEIQRTEQGDSAMYLCASSLAGSYEQYFGPGTRLTVT.